These T cell receptor beta chains were read from a single sample in a study of cytomegalovirus exposure and HLA in healthy donors. Only in-frame clones appear in the TCRdb table, and some are missing; sequencing was by immunoSEQ multiplex PCR. The table records approximately 65,000 clones, 94% of them present only once. Source material: PBMCs. The receptors shown here come from a woman aged 18-29 years in good health and CMV-seronegative. Both conserved end residues are trimmed from each CDR3. The order of the fields is CDR3 protein, V gene.

ASSKYPGQINEQF TRBV2
ASSVGSAYEQY TRBV9
SVAGIDHYEQY TRBV29-1
ASSQLRQGGAYT TRBV14
ASSVGTASSYEQY TRBV9
ASSLLNGNEKLF TRBV7-8
ASSTTGRGYT TRBV27
ASSPSGISTDTQY TRBV5-1
ASSYTRVSGELF TRBV6-5
ASSQPGRNTEAF TRBV4-1
ASSATGVQPQH TRBV27
ASSPRFNSNQPQH TRBV6-5
ASSPSRSTDTQY TRBV18
ASSLLVAEYNEQF TRBV28
ASSPTGYYEQY TRBV7-9
ASMWLAGVNEQF TRBV2
ASNTGPLTFYGYT TRBV19